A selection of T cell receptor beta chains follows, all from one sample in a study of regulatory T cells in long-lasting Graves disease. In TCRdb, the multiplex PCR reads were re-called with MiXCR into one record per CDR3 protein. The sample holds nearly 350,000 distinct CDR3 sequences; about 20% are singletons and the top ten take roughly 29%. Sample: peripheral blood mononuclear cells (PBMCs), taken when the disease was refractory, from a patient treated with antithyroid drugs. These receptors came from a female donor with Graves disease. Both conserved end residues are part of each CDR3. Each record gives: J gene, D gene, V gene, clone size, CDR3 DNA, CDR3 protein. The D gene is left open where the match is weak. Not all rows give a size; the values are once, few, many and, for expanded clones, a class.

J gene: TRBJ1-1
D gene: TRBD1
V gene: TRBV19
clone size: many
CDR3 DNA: TGTGCCAGTTTGGGGACAGGGATCACTGAAGCTTTCTTT
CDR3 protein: CASLGTGITEAFF

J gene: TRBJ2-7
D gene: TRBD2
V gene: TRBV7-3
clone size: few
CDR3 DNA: TGTGCCAGCAGCGATCCGACTAGCGGGAGGCCGGGGGAGCAGTACTTC
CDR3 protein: CASSDPTSGRPGEQYF

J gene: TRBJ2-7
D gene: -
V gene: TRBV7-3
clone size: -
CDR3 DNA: TGTGCCAGCAGCCCGGTTGGCGGGACCCCAAACTTC
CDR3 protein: CASSPVGGTPNF

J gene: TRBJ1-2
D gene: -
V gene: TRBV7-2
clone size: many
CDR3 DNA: TGTGCCAGCAGCTTACTGCAGACGGGGAACTATGATGGCTACACCTTC
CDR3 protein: CASSLLQTGNYDGYTF

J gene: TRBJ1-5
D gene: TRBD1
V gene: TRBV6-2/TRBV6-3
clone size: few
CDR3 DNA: TGTGCCAGCAGCCCGAGGGGGCGCCTCAATCAGCCCCAGCATTTT
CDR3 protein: CASSPRGRLNQPQHF

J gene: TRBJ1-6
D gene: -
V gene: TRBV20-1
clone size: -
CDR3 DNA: TGCAGTGCTAGAGTACTTAACGATATTTCACCCCTCCACTTT
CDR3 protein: CSARVLNDISPLHF

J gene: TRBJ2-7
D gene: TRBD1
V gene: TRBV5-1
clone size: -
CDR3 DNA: TGCGCCAGCAGCTTGACAGGGGCCCCAATCTACGAGCAGTACTTC
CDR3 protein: CASSLTGAPIYEQYF

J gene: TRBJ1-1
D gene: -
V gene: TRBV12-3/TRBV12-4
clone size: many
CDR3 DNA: TGTGCCAGCAGTTTACGCCGGGGGCGGAGGGACACTGAAGCTTTCTTT
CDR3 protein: CASSLRRGRRDTEAFF

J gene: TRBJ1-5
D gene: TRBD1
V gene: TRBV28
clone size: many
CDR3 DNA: TGTGCCAGCTCCGTAGACAGGGCAAATCAGCCCCAGCATTTT
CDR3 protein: CASSVDRANQPQHF

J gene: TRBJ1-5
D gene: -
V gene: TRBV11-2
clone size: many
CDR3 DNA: TGTGCCAGCAGCTTAGCGGCGAATCAGCCCCAGCATTTT
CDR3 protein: CASSLAANQPQHF